This entry describes one T cell receptor (beta chain). This entry belongs to a study of blood T cell repertoires in COVID-19. Study context: COVID-19 samples, acute and convalescent, were from the United States, Italy and Spain.

Donors of Cohort 3 who recovered were those that had two negative PCRs, clearance, or symptom resolution. Authors' methods: Amplifying reference gene primers gave estimates of nucleated cell counts. Sequencing was performed with immunoSEQ multiplex PCR; in TCRdb, only in-frame clones are kept and a portion is missing. The V and J calls and clone size are taken from that table; D and trimming were inferred from the DNA. The sample carries 140,000 to 150,000 clones, 80% to 90% recorded once. CDR3 length: 14 residues. Sequences were obtained from PBMCs or T cells enriched from blood (not recorded which). The clonotype originates from a man aged 50 or older who had recovered from COVID-19. The chain is built from TRBV21-1 and TRBJ1-1. TRBV21-1 is designated a pseudogene. In DNA form, the CDR3 reads TGTGCCAGCAGAACAACGGGGGTCGACACTGAAGCTTTCTTT. Protein: CASRTTGVDTEAFF.